This T cell receptor (beta chain) was identified in a study of cytomegalovirus exposure and HLA in healthy donors. About the study: One earlier analysis, a look at some 180 million T cells, found almost 120 million unique TCR beta sequences. Overall study results and limits: The study labeled 180 or so TCR beta chains cytomegalovirus-associated. Later work found that TCR association rates differed between HLA loci; DRB1 had the most and HLA-C the fewest. Cytomegalovirus status was reportedly diagnosed by the classifier with high specificity and sensitivity.

With 60 Vbeta and 13 Jbeta primers, the PCR was carried out. TCRdb keeps only in-frame clones here, not all; method: immunoSEQ multiplex PCR. This sample has about 140,000 clones; around 66% occur once, and the top ten carry 6.5%. V shed 8 bases and J 5 bases; nucleotides not matched to a gene: 13. CDR1 is SNHLY and CDR2 is FYNNEI in the germline V gene. CDR3 length: 16 residues. Of note for this clone: Its antigen is as yet unknown.

Sequencing was done on a sample of PBMCs. The chain is built from TRBV2 and TRBJ2-2; 8 nucleotides align to TRBD2. The origin of this receptor is an older woman in good health and CMV-seronegative. In nucleotides, the CDR3 is TGTGCCAGCCGAGCAGTCTCGGGGGGGAGGACCGGGGAGCTGTTTTTT. Translation: CASRAVSGGRTGELFF.